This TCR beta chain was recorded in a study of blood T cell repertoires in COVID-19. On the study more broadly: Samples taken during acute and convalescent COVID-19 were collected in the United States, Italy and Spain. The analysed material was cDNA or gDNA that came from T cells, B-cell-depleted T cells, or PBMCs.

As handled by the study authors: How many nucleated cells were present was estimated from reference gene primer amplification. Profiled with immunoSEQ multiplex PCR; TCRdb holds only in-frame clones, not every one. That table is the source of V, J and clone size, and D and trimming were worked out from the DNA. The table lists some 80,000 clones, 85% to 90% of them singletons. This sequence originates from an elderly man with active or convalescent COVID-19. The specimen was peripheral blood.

The CDR3 DNA reads as TGTGCCAGCAGCTTAGGGGTTCGACTAGCGGGAGATGAGCAGTTCTTC. It yields the protein CASSLGVRLAGDEQFF. V usage is TRBV7-2 and J usage is TRBJ2-1; 12 nucleotides match TRBD2. Losses at the gene ends were 1 base for V and 8 bases for J; bases not matched to a gene: 6. The CDR3 contains 16 residues. Germline CDR1 is SGHTA and CDR2 is FQGNSA. Full variable domain (rest looked up from reference TRBV7-2 and TRBJ2-1): GAGVSQSPSNKVTEKGKDVELRCDPISGHTALYWYRQSLGQGLEFLIYFQGNSAPDKSGLPSDRFSAERTGGSVSTLTIQRTQQEDSAVYLCASSLGVRLAGDEQFFGPGTRLTVL.